This entry concerns a single T cell receptor beta chain. These data come from a study of blood T cells in healthy people across ages. Across the whole study: About one barcoded beta molecule was captured per two T cells (by template switching).

Germline V lookup: CDR1 MNHEY, CDR2 SVGAGI. This CDR3 has 13 residues. Trimming took off 2 bases at V and 4 bases at J, with 8 bases between the two ends. Using a J-beta primer mix together with a sample-barcoded 5' primer, a second PCR was run for 7 to 11 cycles. One entry per CDR3 protein, called by TCRdb with MiXCR from the 5' RACE reads. This repertoire shows just under 550,000 distinct CDR3 sequences, around 24% found once; its top ten account for roughly 9%. These data were also reused for a study on T cells of mothers and their children.

Sequenced sample: blood. This chain connects TRBV6-5 to TRBJ1-2; D remains ambiguous. The source is a boy under 18 in good health. The CDR3 DNA sequence: TGTGCCAGCAGTTACGATGGGCTCTATGGCTACACCTTC. This translates into CASSYDGLYGYTF.